The TCR beta chain described here comes from a study of T cell responses to AZD1222 COVID-19 vaccine (dated by TCRdb to about 2021). About the full investigation: TCR sequencing was performed for approximately 240 trial participants, of whom roughly 200 were given two doses of AZD1222 and around 26 were given two doses of MenACWY control vaccine. Trial participants were enrolled into age subgroups of 18-55, 56-69 and 70-plus years, which contained about 150, 28 and 57 TCR-sequenced participants, respectively. Results the study describes overall, beyond this receptor: Because no day 14 peak-response samples were available, repertoires were characterized only after the peak T cell response. A significant rise in spike-specific TCR breadth and depth was observed after two AZD1222 doses relative to day 0 and relative to MenACWY recipients. Conclusions about previously exposed vaccinees are limited because only a handful of AZD1222 recipients were SARS-CoV-2 seropositive at baseline. Reportedly, almost half of the unique spike-specific TCRs recognized epitopes lying outside the regions that are mutated in the B.1.351 and B.1.1.7 variants. The 56-69-year group was small, and its depth increase did not reach significance, likely because of low power. Most participants were white British and females outnumbered males, and the authors suggested that clonal diversity may have been underestimated. Vaccine-associated CD4 TCRs spanned the whole spike protein, with dominant responses in regions 160-218 and 743-854.

The CDR3 regions of human TCRbeta chains were subjected to immunosequencing. Per the source publication's procedure: TCRs in the repertoires were compared against a reference library of SARS-CoV-2-specific TCRs that had been generated with the MIRA antigen-specificity platform. Breadth meant the fraction of unique TCRs that were SARS-CoV-2-associated, whereas depth meant the fraction of total T cells that were SARS-CoV-2-associated. Using the MIRA data, every spike-specific TCR was mapped to the spike region that the TCR reacted to and assigned to either a CD4 or a CD8 class. Log10-transformed breadth and depth values were compared by one-way ANOVA with Sidak's multiple comparisons tests. Drawn from immuneACCESS, this table holds only the in-frame rearrangements with V and J called that TCRdb kept. Clones are partly lost; checked studies trace under half to an unresolved V gene and leave the rest unexplained. V and J calls and clone size are those listed in that table; D and trimming were worked out from the DNA. This sample is represented by fewer than 110,000 clones; over 80% of them were singletons. The ten largest clones add up to roughly 9% of the sample.

As encoded in the germline V gene, CDR1 is SGHTA while CDR2 is FQGNSA. Reading from cysteine to phenylalanine, the CDR3 counts 15 amino acids. CDR3 DNA is the only sequence kept; it has 45 bases, read in frame from the first base. V drops 1 base and J drops 0 bases, leaving 6 bases in between. The sample's time point label is to be understood as: about 28 days (+/-7) after the second vaccine dose. Because spike-specific TCR depth and breadth did not differ between the two schedules, AZD1222 recipients who got a second dose at roughly 4 weeks were pooled with those who got a second dose at roughly 12 weeks. Samples from vaccinated people were obtained from the UK trials COV001 and COV002, which included a single-blind randomized controlled phase 2/3 trial of AZD1222 (ChAdOx1 nCoV-19) in healthy adults. Trial participant PBMC samples were collected at day 0 and day 28 after the second dose for TCRbeta chain sequencing.

Note on this clone: No cognate antigen has been identified for it. No much larger clone is present one base from it, and per-base qualities are unavailable.

Here the chain combines TRBV7-2 and TRBJ1-4; a confident D gene designation cannot be given. The receptor comes from an adult who received the AZD1222 COVID-19 vaccine. Source: peripheral blood, taken 28 days after the second AZD1222 dose. The DNA sequence is TGTGCCAGCAGCTTAGGGGCAGCAACTAATGAAAAACTGTTTTTT. This encodes CASSLGAATNEKLFF.